Listed below are T cell receptor beta chains from one sample, sequenced in a study of blood T cell repertoires in COVID-19. TCRdb's copy holds only in-frame clones and misses some; the assay was immunoSEQ multiplex PCR. The profile shows under 200,000 clones, 60% to 85% of them singletons. The sequencing sample was made of peripheral blood. These receptors all stem from a man between 60 and 75 years old with acute or convalescent COVID-19. Each CDR3 is given with its conserved first and last residue. Each record gives: V gene, clone size, D gene, J gene, CDR3 DNA, CDR3 protein. D genes are given only for firm matches. For some rows the clone size is stated as once, few or many, or as a class when expanded; others skip it.

v_call: TRBV11-2
clone_size: .
d_call: TRBD2
j_call: TRBJ2-7
cdr3_nt: TGTGCCAGCAGCTTTGATCTAGCGGGTCCCTACGAGCAGTACTTC
cdr3_aa: CASSFDLAGPYEQYF

v_call: TRBV15
clone_size: .
d_call: TRBD1
j_call: TRBJ2-6
cdr3_nt: TGTGCCACCAGCGCCGGGACAGGGAGTGGGGCCAACGTCCTGACTTTC
cdr3_aa: CATSAGTGSGANVLTF

v_call: TRBV5-8
clone_size: .
d_call: TRBD1
j_call: TRBJ1-2
cdr3_nt: TGTGCCAGCAGCTTGGGGCCAGGGGGCGATGGCTACACCTTC
cdr3_aa: CASSLGPGGDGYTF

v_call: TRBV6-6
clone_size: once
d_call: .
j_call: TRBJ2-2
cdr3_nt: TGTGCCAGCAGTTACGAGGCAGACACCGGGGAGCTGTTTTTT
cdr3_aa: CASSYEADTGELFF

v_call: TRBV7-2
clone_size: .
d_call: TRBD2
j_call: TRBJ2-7
cdr3_nt: TGTGCCAGCAGCCCGACTAGCGGGGGTTACTCCTACGAGCAGTACTTC
cdr3_aa: CASSPTSGGYSYEQYF

v_call: TRBV10-1
clone_size: .
d_call: TRBD1
j_call: TRBJ2-3
cdr3_nt: TGCGCCAGCAGTCCTTCAGGGGGCCTCCGCACAGATACGCAGTATTTT
cdr3_aa: CASSPSGGLRTDTQYF

v_call: TRBV2
clone_size: .
d_call: .
j_call: TRBJ2-2
cdr3_nt: TGTGCCAGCAGTGAAGGCGGGGCGATTAACACCGGGGAGCTGTTTTTT
cdr3_aa: CASSEGGAINTGELFF

v_call: TRBV5-6
clone_size: .
d_call: .
j_call: TRBJ1-5
cdr3_nt: TGTGCCAGCAGCTTGGAATTGTGGAGGGTCGGTCAGCCCCAGCATTTT
cdr3_aa: CASSLELWRVGQPQHF

v_call: TRBV12-3/TRBV12-4
clone_size: .
d_call: .
j_call: TRBJ2-3
cdr3_nt: TGTGCCAGCAGTCCTTTCAGTCCAGATACGCAGTATTTT
cdr3_aa: CASSPFSPDTQYF

v_call: TRBV21-1
clone_size: .
d_call: .
j_call: TRBJ2-3
cdr3_nt: TGTGCCAGCAGCCCCCCCGGGAGGGGGGGGCATTATTCAGGAGATACGCAGTATTTT
cdr3_aa: CASSPPGRGGHYSGDTQYF

v_call: TRBV12-3/TRBV12-4
clone_size: .
d_call: TRBD1
j_call: TRBJ1-1
cdr3_nt: TGTGCCAGCAGCCCAGGGGGCGCTGGAAAAGCTTTCTTT
cdr3_aa: CASSPGGAGKAFF

v_call: TRBV5-1
clone_size: few
d_call: .
j_call: TRBJ2-7
cdr3_nt: TGCGCCAGCAGCTTGGGCCCAGGACAGTACGAGCAGTACTTC
cdr3_aa: CASSLGPGQYEQYF

v_call: TRBV5-6
clone_size: .
d_call: .
j_call: TRBJ1-1
cdr3_nt: TGTGCCAGCAGCTCTGAAATGAGCGCTTTCTTT
cdr3_aa: CASSSEMSAFF

v_call: TRBV3-1/TRBV3-2
clone_size: .
d_call: TRBD1
j_call: TRBJ1-6
cdr3_nt: TGTGCCAGCAGCCAAGGACAGGGGGGAAATTCACCCCTCCACTTT
cdr3_aa: CASSQGQGGNSPLHF

v_call: TRBV5-1
clone_size: once
d_call: TRBD1
j_call: TRBJ2-2
cdr3_nt: TGCGCCAGCAGCTCGACGGGACAGGGGGGGTCCGGTGGGGAGCTGTTTTTT
cdr3_aa: CASSSTGQGGSGGELFF

v_call: TRBV24-1
clone_size: once
d_call: .
j_call: TRBJ2-3
cdr3_nt: TGTGCCACCAGTGATGGAAGGGGTCGGGCAGATACGCAGTATTTT
cdr3_aa: CATSDGRGRADTQYF

v_call: TRBV6-5
clone_size: .
d_call: .
j_call: TRBJ1-3
cdr3_nt: TGTGCCAGCCGGTATCTCTCTGGAAACACCATATATTTT
cdr3_aa: CASRYLSGNTIYF

v_call: TRBV27
clone_size: .
d_call: .
j_call: TRBJ1-1
cdr3_nt: TGTGCCAGCAGTTTAAAAGCAGGATCCACTGAAGCTTTCTTT
cdr3_aa: CASSLKAGSTEAFF

v_call: TRBV18
clone_size: .
d_call: .
j_call: TRBJ1-6
cdr3_nt: TGTGCCAGCTCAATGAGCGGGGTCAATAATTCACCCCTCCACTTT
cdr3_aa: CASSMSGVNNSPLHF

v_call: TRBV5-1
clone_size: once
d_call: .
j_call: TRBJ2-5
cdr3_nt: TGCGCCAGCAGCTTGGGCCAGAAAGAGACCCAGTACTTC
cdr3_aa: CASSLGQKETQYF

v_call: TRBV18
clone_size: once
d_call: .
j_call: TRBJ1-2
cdr3_nt: TGTGCCAGCTCACCTGACATCTATGGCTACACCTTC
cdr3_aa: CASSPDIYGYTF

v_call: TRBV7-3
clone_size: .
d_call: TRBD2
j_call: TRBJ2-5
cdr3_nt: TGTGCCAGCAGCTTAATGGGTAGCGGGGGGTTTGGCGAGACCCAGTACTTC
cdr3_aa: CASSLMGSGGFGETQYF

v_call: TRBV6-5
clone_size: .
d_call: .
j_call: TRBJ1-2
cdr3_nt: TGTGCCAGCAGTCGGGGGGGTAATGGCTACACCTTC
cdr3_aa: CASSRGGNGYTF

v_call: TRBV6-6
clone_size: .
d_call: .
j_call: TRBJ2-3
cdr3_nt: TGTGCCAGCAGTTTATCAGACAGTTTCACAGATACGCAGTATTTT
cdr3_aa: CASSLSDSFTDTQYF

v_call: TRBV11-2
clone_size: .
d_call: TRBD1
j_call: TRBJ1-1
cdr3_nt: TGTGCCAGCAGGAGCGTGTGGGACAGATGGGGAAACACTGAAGCTTTCTTT
cdr3_aa: CASRSVWDRWGNTEAFF

v_call: TRBV24-1
clone_size: once
d_call: .
j_call: TRBJ2-6
cdr3_nt: TGTGCCACCAGTGATCCTGTCGGGGGGCGTGGGGCCAACGTCCTGACTTTC
cdr3_aa: CATSDPVGGRGANVLTF

v_call: TRBV7-3
clone_size: .
d_call: .
j_call: TRBJ2-5
cdr3_nt: TGTGCCAGCAGCCACCTACCCGAGGGGACCCAGTACTTC
cdr3_aa: CASSHLPEGTQYF

v_call: TRBV19
clone_size: .
d_call: .
j_call: TRBJ2-7
cdr3_nt: TGTGCCAGTAGTGGGCGGGACAGCTCCTACGAGCAGTACTTC
cdr3_aa: CASSGRDSSYEQYF

v_call: TRBV2
clone_size: many
d_call: TRBD1
j_call: TRBJ1-5
cdr3_nt: TGTGCCAGCAGCACAGGGGCTCTGGGGTATCAGCCCCAGCATTTT
cdr3_aa: CASSTGALGYQPQHF

v_call: TRBV6-4
clone_size: .
d_call: .
j_call: TRBJ2-7
cdr3_nt: TGTGCCAGCAGTCTACAGGGAACCGAGCAGTACTTC
cdr3_aa: CASSLQGTEQYF

v_call: TRBV29-1
clone_size: .
d_call: TRBD1
j_call: TRBJ2-3
cdr3_nt: TGCAGCGCCCGGCGGACAGGGTCTGGCACAGATACGCAGTATTTT
cdr3_aa: CSARRTGSGTDTQYF

v_call: TRBV6-5
clone_size: .
d_call: .
j_call: TRBJ2-7
cdr3_nt: TGTGCCAGCAGTTACGGGGCAGTTAGCTGGGCCTACGAGCAGTACTTC
cdr3_aa: CASSYGAVSWAYEQYF

v_call: TRBV7-2
clone_size: .
d_call: .
j_call: TRBJ1-3
cdr3_nt: TGTGCCAGCAGCCTTAGACACCACTCTGGAAACACCATATATTTT
cdr3_aa: CASSLRHHSGNTIYF

v_call: TRBV20-1
clone_size: few
d_call: .
j_call: TRBJ1-2
cdr3_nt: TGCAGTGCTAGTGAGAGTAGAGTCTATGGCTACACCTTC
cdr3_aa: CSASESRVYGYTF

v_call: TRBV7-3
clone_size: .
d_call: .
j_call: TRBJ2-5
cdr3_nt: TGTGCCAGCAGCCGCGGGGGCGTGGAGACCCAGTACTTC
cdr3_aa: CASSRGGVETQYF

v_call: TRBV5-6
clone_size: once
d_call: TRBD1
j_call: TRBJ1-2
cdr3_nt: TGTGCCAGCAGCTCCGGGACAGTAGTCTATGGCTACACCTTC
cdr3_aa: CASSSGTVVYGYTF

v_call: TRBV29-1
clone_size: .
d_call: TRBD1
j_call: TRBJ2-3
cdr3_nt: TGCAGCGTCCGTCGCATCACCCACAGGGGGCAGGGCACAGATACGCAGTATTTT
cdr3_aa: CSVRRITHRGQGTDTQYF

v_call: TRBV19
clone_size: .
d_call: TRBD1
j_call: TRBJ1-5
cdr3_nt: TGTGCCAGTAGTATCCCGCAGGGGGCCAATCAGCCCCAGCATTTT
cdr3_aa: CASSIPQGANQPQHF

v_call: TRBV4-2
clone_size: few
d_call: TRBD2
j_call: TRBJ2-3
cdr3_nt: TGTGCCAGCAGCCAAGTAGCGGGGGGGCATAAAGATACGCAGTATTTT
cdr3_aa: CASSQVAGGHKDTQYF

v_call: TRBV4-2
clone_size: .
d_call: .
j_call: TRBJ1-4
cdr3_nt: TGTGCCAGCAGCCAAGAAGACCAACGGCGGACTAATGAAAAACTGTTTTTT
cdr3_aa: CASSQEDQRRTNEKLFF

v_call: TRBV10-1
clone_size: .
d_call: TRBD1
j_call: TRBJ2-2
cdr3_nt: TGCGCCAGCAGTCCGGGACAGGGAATCGGGGAGCTGTTTTTT
cdr3_aa: CASSPGQGIGELFF

v_call: TRBV29-1
clone_size: .
d_call: TRBD2
j_call: TRBJ2-3
cdr3_nt: TGCAGCGTTGAAGATTGGGGGGGTAGCGGGGATACACAAGATACGCAGTATTTT
cdr3_aa: CSVEDWGGSGDTQDTQYF

v_call: TRBV11-2
clone_size: once
d_call: TRBD2
j_call: TRBJ2-7
cdr3_nt: TGTGCCAGCAGCTTAAGGGTGAGCGGGGTGTACTACGAGCAGTACTTC
cdr3_aa: CASSLRVSGVYYEQYF

v_call: TRBV2
clone_size: .
d_call: TRBD1
j_call: TRBJ2-1
cdr3_nt: TGTGCCAGCAGCGGGACAGGGGGTAATGAGCAGTTCTTC
cdr3_aa: CASSGTGGNEQFF

v_call: TRBV15
clone_size: .
d_call: TRBD2
j_call: TRBJ2-5
cdr3_nt: TGTGCCACCAGCATGACTAGCGGGGGAGAGACCCAGTACTTC
cdr3_aa: CATSMTSGGETQYF

v_call: TRBV5-5
clone_size: .
d_call: .
j_call: TRBJ1-1
cdr3_nt: TGTGCCAGCAGCCGAGCCGTGACGGGGTTAGGACCTGAAGCTTTCTTT
cdr3_aa: CASSRAVTGLGPEAFF

v_call: TRBV19
clone_size: .
d_call: TRBD1
j_call: TRBJ2-5
cdr3_nt: TGTGCCAGTAGCCCCCCAGGGGGCGCGGTTCTCAAGTACTTC
cdr3_aa: CASSPPGGAVLKYF

v_call: TRBV10-3
clone_size: .
d_call: TRBD1
j_call: TRBJ1-1
cdr3_nt: TGTGCCATCAGCGACAGGGGGGAGAACACTGAAGCTTTCTTT
cdr3_aa: CAISDRGENTEAFF

v_call: TRBV4-1
clone_size: many
d_call: TRBD1
j_call: TRBJ2-3
cdr3_nt: TGCGCCAGCAGCCCGGACAGGGTCGTAGATACGCAGTATTTT
cdr3_aa: CASSPDRVVDTQYF

v_call: TRBV2
clone_size: .
d_call: .
j_call: TRBJ2-2
cdr3_nt: TGTGCCGGCAAGACAGGGAACACCGGGGAGCTGTTTTTT
cdr3_aa: CAGKTGNTGELFF

v_call: TRBV3-1/TRBV3-2
clone_size: .
d_call: .
j_call: TRBJ1-2
cdr3_nt: TGTGCCAGCAGCCAAGATCGATTGCAGGGCTATGGCTACACCTTC
cdr3_aa: CASSQDRLQGYGYTF

v_call: TRBV30
clone_size: .
d_call: TRBD1
j_call: TRBJ1-5
cdr3_nt: TGTGCCTGGAATTCAGGGGGCTTCCAGCCCCAGCATTTT
cdr3_aa: CAWNSGGFQPQHF

v_call: TRBV5-4
clone_size: .
d_call: TRBD2
j_call: TRBJ2-3
cdr3_nt: TGTGCCAGCAGCTTGGTGTCCGGGGGGGATGGAGATACGCAGTATTTT
cdr3_aa: CASSLVSGGDGDTQYF

v_call: TRBV4-3
clone_size: .
d_call: .
j_call: TRBJ2-6
cdr3_nt: TGCGCCAGCAGCCCCACATCCTCTGGGGCCAACGTCCTGACTTTC
cdr3_aa: CASSPTSSGANVLTF

v_call: TRBV7-8
clone_size: .
d_call: TRBD1
j_call: TRBJ1-5
cdr3_nt: TGTGCCAGCAGCTTAGGCAGGGGGCAAGTAAATCAGCCCCAGCATTTT
cdr3_aa: CASSLGRGQVNQPQHF